These 9 T cell receptor beta chains share one sample of origin, sequenced in a study of blood T cell repertoires in COVID-19. Using immunoSEQ multiplex PCR, the repertoire was profiled, and TCRdb retains in-frame clones only, with some absent. The data hold around 120,000 clones, with 85% to 90% observed a single time. The sequenced sample was peripheral blood. These receptors all stem from a woman aged 55-70 years with COVID-19, enrolled during active disease.

This clone showed up just a few times. The chain's CDR3 is CASSQDPRSNQPQHF. The CDR3 DNA follows: TGTGCCAGCAGCCAAGATCCCCGTAGCAATCAGCCCCAGCATTTT. This sequence joins TRBV3-1 (or the pseudogene TRBV3-2) and TRBJ1-5; no firm D call. In germline, CDR1 is LGHDT, CDR2 YNNKEL (reference sequence). The V and J ends lost 0 bases and 0 bases respectively, with 6 bases between them. The CDR3 sequence is 15 residues long.

The chain combines TRBV3-1 (or the pseudogene TRBV3-2) with TRBJ1-4, with 9 bases identical to TRBD1. V lost 4 bases to trimming and J lost 5 bases; unmatched junction nucleotides: 2. The CDR3 loop spans 14 amino acids. CDR1 and CDR2 from the germline V gene are LGHDT and YNNKEL (reference sequence). CDR3 coding DNA: TGTGCCAGCAGCCGTGGACAGGGGAATGAAAAACTGTTTTTT. Encoded protein: CASSRGQGNEKLFF.

The chain employs TRBV18 and TRBJ1-4; the D gene is possibly TRBD1 (6 bases). This CDR3 is built from 16 residues. From germline, CDR1 is KGHSH and CDR2 LQKENI. Trimming took off 8 bases at V and 0 bases at J, with 16 bases between the two ends. The chain's CDR3 is CASGDRFRSTNEKLFF. DNA of the CDR3: TGTGCCAGCGGCGACAGGTTTCGTTCAACTAATGAAAAACTGTTTTTT.

The genes are TRBV15 and TRBJ1-1; D might be TRBD1 (6 bases). The CDR3 covers 12 residues. Germline V gene data show CDR1 as LNHNV and CDR2 as YYDKDF (reference sequence). Trimming removed 6 bases from V and 1 base from J, with 6 bases in between. This CDR3 is CATRQGNTEAFF. CDR3 nucleotide sequence: TGTGCCACCAGACAGGGGAACACTGAAGCTTTCTTT.

The chain employs TRBV6-2 or TRBV6-3 and TRBJ2-3; 7 bases line up with TRBD1. V shed 6 bases and J 5 bases; nucleotides not matched to a gene: 5. The CDR3 contains 13 residues. In germline, CDR1 is MNHEY, CDR2 SVGEGT. The CDR3 DNA sequence: TGTGCCAGCAGCTTCCCAGGGGGAGATACGCAGTATTTT. Protein sequence: CASSFPGGDTQYF.

The chain links TRBV5-1 to TRBJ2-7, with 8 positions matching TRBD2. Per germline, CDR1 SGHRS and CDR2 YFSETQ. CDR3 length: 16 residues. Trimming took 2 bases from V and 5 from J; bases not matched to a gene: 12. CDR3 in DNA: TGCGCCAGCAGCTTCCGTCGGGGCGGGGGGTGGAACGAGCAGTACTTC. Protein product: CASSFRRGGGWNEQYF.

The rearrangement links TRBV4-3 to TRBJ1-3, with D unresolved. Trimming took 0 bases from V and 0 from J, leaving 6 bases between them. Per germline, CDR1 LGHNA and CDR2 YSLEER. This CDR3 contains 15 residues. For the CDR3, the DNA is TGCGCCAGCAGCCAAGAATCCTTCTCTGGAAACACCATATATTTT. It is translated as CASSQESFSGNTIYF.

This rearrangement joins TRBV6-5 to TRBJ1-1; D call uncertain. Germline V gives CDR1 MNHEY, CDR2 SVGAGI. There are 12 residues in the CDR3. V gave up 8 bases and J gave up 5 bases, with 12 bases separating them. CDR3 DNA: TGTGCCAGCCGGAGAGATGTAACTGAAGCTTTCTTT. Translation: CASRRDVTEAFF.

The V call is TRBV7-3, the J call TRBJ1-1; TRBD1 might be the D (6 bases). Trimming left V 1 base short and J 7 bases short, with 16 bases between. The CDR3 totals 15 residues. CDR1 SGHTA and CDR2 FQGTGA come from the germline V gene. The CDR3 coding sequence is TGTGCCAGCAGCTTAATTGGGACACCTGGAATTGAAGCTTTCTTT. Translated: CASSLIGTPGIEAFF.